Below are 17 T cell receptor beta chains sequenced from a single sample in a study of CD8+ T cells in alopecia areata (dated 2018 in TCRdb). Interpreted using the paper, the treatment or condition label stands for: oral pan-JAK inhibitor, 5-10 mg twice daily. Library preparation was by the immunoSEQ multiplex PCR assay. RNA was extracted from all samples and reverse transcribed into cDNA as template for TCR sequencing. TCRdb carries this immuneACCESS record with in-frame sequences only. Its versions omit some clonotypes, under half of them owing to an unresolved V gene in the studies checked, with the rest unexplained. This sample holds more than 200,000 clones; just over 65% were observed only once. The top ten constitute roughly 1.2% of the sample. The input for sequencing was CD4+ T cells sorted from blood, taken at week 44, from a patient treated with tofacitinib. The receptors stem from a human donor with alopecia areata.

This chain joins TRBV5-1 and TRBJ1-2, with D maybe TRBD1 (6 bases). Germline assignment: CDR1 SGHRS and CDR2 YFSETQ. V was trimmed by 2 bases and J by 4 bases, leaving 15 bases between them. The CDR3 is 15 amino acids. CDR3: CASSFGGRGTYGYTF. As DNA, the CDR3 is TGCGCCAGCAGCTTTGGTGGCAGGGGAACCTATGGCTACACCTTC.

The chain couples TRBV12-5 to TRBJ2-5; D perhaps matches TRBD1 (6 bases). The CDR3 totals 15 residues. CDR1 is LGHNT and CDR2 is FRNRAP in the germline V gene. Trimming pared 1 base from V and 2 bases from J, leaving 11 bases between. CDR3 loop: CASGLGLTGQETQYF. The CDR3 DNA reads as TGTGCTAGTGGTTTGGGGCTGACAGGACAAGAGACCCAGTACTTC. The whole variable domain, filled in from reference TRBV12-5 and TRBJ2-5, reads DARVTQTPRHKVTEMGQEVTMRCQPILGHNTVFWYRQTMMQGLELLAYFRNRAPLDDSGMPKDRFSAEMPDATLATLKIQPSEPRDSAVYFCASGLGLTGQETQYFGPGTRLLVL.

The chain has TRBV30 and TRBJ2-7; D not resolved. CDR1 is GTSNPN and CDR2 is SVGIG in the germline V gene (reference sequence). V was shortened by 4 bases and J by 4 bases, with 11 bases between the two germline ends. This CDR3 is 12 amino acids long. The CDR3 nucleotides are TGTGCCTGGAATAGGGAATCATACGAGCAGTACTTC. Amino acid sequence: CAWNRESYEQYF.

J is TRBJ1-5 and V is TRBV27, with 9 bases matching TRBD1. This CDR3 is 16 amino acids long. Per germline, CDR1 MNHEY and CDR2 SMNVEV (reference sequence). V gave up 9 bases and J gave up 0 bases; unmatched junction bases: 9. Written as DNA, the CDR3 is TGTGCCAGTTCCGGGACAGGGCTTTATAGCAATCAGCCCCAGCATTTT. This translates into CASSGTGLYSNQPQHF.

This chain connects TRBV29-1 to TRBJ2-6; D could derive from TRBD1 or TRBD2 (5 bases each). The germline gives CDR1 SQVTM, CDR2 ANQGSEA. The V and J ends lost 5 bases and 0 bases respectively, with 14 bases between them. This CDR3 is 16 amino acids long. CDR3 sequence: CSVRPGTASGANVLTF. DNA of the CDR3: TGCAGCGTTCGGCCAGGGACGGCCTCTGGGGCCAACGTCCTGACTTTC.

This chain connects TRBV7-2 to TRBJ1-1, with D possibly TRBD1 on 5 matching bases. Germline assignment: CDR1 SGHTA and CDR2 FQGNSA. The CDR3 consists of 13 residues. V gave up 10 bases and J gave up 0 bases, with 12 bases separating them. CDR3 nucleotide sequence: TGTGCCAACAGGCCGGGGGTGAACACTGAAGCTTTCTTT. Its translation: CANRPGVNTEAFF.

V gene TRBV30 combines with J gene TRBJ1-1; perhaps TRBD1 as D (5 bases). Germline-derived CDR1 and CDR2 are GTSNPN and SVGIG (reference sequence). This CDR3 comprises 15 residues. V was cut by 4 bases and J by 4 bases, with 19 bases left in between. CDR3 in amino acids: CAWKPRGTLGTEAFF. For the CDR3, the DNA is TGTGCCTGGAAACCTCGAGGGACTTTGGGCACTGAAGCTTTCTTT.

This clone has only a few counts. CDR3 region: CASSYDIGKGYTF. The CDR3 nucleotides read TGTGCCAGCAGTTACGACATCGGGAAAGGCTACACCTTC. V is TRBV6-5 and J is TRBJ1-2; unclear D gene. Germline CDR1 and CDR2: MNHEY and SVGAGI. The CDR3 spans 13 residues. Trimming left V 2 bases short and J 8 bases short, with 12 bases between.

Comments on this clone: One end of the junction fails to match germline, which may point to a read error. This chain uses TRBV7-2 with TRBJ2-6; 10 nucleotides align to TRBD2. CDR1 and CDR2 from the germline V gene are SGHTA and FQGNSA. The CDR3 is 16 residues long. The CDR3 nucleotides are TGTGCCAGCAGCCTAGCGGGGGCCTCTGGGGCCAACGTCCTGACTTTC. Translation gives CASSLAGASGANVLTF.

The gene calls are TRBV14 and TRBJ2-3; D gene ambiguous. There are 14 residues in the CDR3. The V and J ends lost 3 bases and 5 bases respectively, with 12 bases between them. The germline V gene has CDR1 SGHDN and CDR2 FVKESK. CDR3 DNA: TGTGCCAGCAGCCAGGCCTCGGAGAGAGATACGCAGTATTTT. Translating it yields CASSQASERDTQYF.

This chain links TRBV29-1 with TRBJ1-2, with 11 bases matching TRBD1. Per the germline V gene, CDR1 is SQVTM and CDR2 is ANQGSEA. CDR3 size: 12 residues. The trim removed 4 bases at V and 8 bases at J, leaving 3 bases unmatched. The chain's CDR3 is CSVGDRGEGYTF. CDR3 bases: TGCAGCGTTGGGGACAGGGGGGAAGGCTACACCTTC.

The V and J genes are TRBV7-9 and TRBJ1-4; D uncertain. From germline, CDR1 is SEHNR and CDR2 FQNEAQ (reference sequence). Trimming took 1 base from V and 3 from J, leaving 12 bases between them. The CDR3 is made up of 16 amino acids. CDR3 DNA: TGTGCCAGCAGCTTAGTATCAGGAAGCTCTAATGAAAAACTGTTTTTT. The encoded protein is CASSLVSGSSNEKLFF. Filled out from reference TRBV7-9 and TRBJ1-4, the complete variable domain reads DTGVSQNPRHKITKRGQNVTFRCDPISEHNRLYWYRQTLGQGPEFLTYFQNEAQLEKSRLLSDRFSAERPKGSFSTLEIQRTEQGDSAMYLCASSLVSGSSNEKLFFGSGTQLSVL.

The sample holds a few counts of this clone. The gene calls are TRBV9 and TRBJ2-1, with D tentatively TRBD2 (5 bases). V shed 0 bases and J shed 9 bases, with 10 bases lying between them. CDR3 length: 13 amino acids. CDR1 and CDR2 from the germline V gene are SGDLS and YYNGEE. The CDR3 DNA is TGTGCCAGCAGCGTAGGACTACAGACTGAGCAGTTCTTC. Translated, it gives CASSVGLQTEQFF.

V and J are TRBV15 and TRBJ2-7; D may correspond to TRBD1 or TRBD2 (5 bases each). V lost 6 bases and J 6 bases, leaving 15 bases between the germline ends. The CDR3 is 13 amino acids. Germline lookup yields CDR1 LNHNV and CDR2 YYDKDF (reference sequence). The CDR3 region is CATSYNWGSEQYF. CDR3 DNA sequence: TGTGCCACCAGTTACAACTGGGGGAGCGAGCAGTACTTC.

The table lists this clone with a few counts. Other DNA sequences within the sample encode an identical CDR3. The chain uses TRBV2 and TRBJ2-2, with D uncertain. Germline CDR1 and CDR2: SNHLY and FYNNEI. The germline V and J ends were trimmed by 4 bases and 8 bases, with 5 bases remaining between them. The CDR3 spans 11 residues. CDR3 amino acids: CASSVGGELFF. The CDR3 DNA reads as TGTGCCAGCAGTGTTGGAGGGGAGCTGTTTTTT.

This clone was seen more than once but under ten times. This rearrangement joins TRBV6-5 to TRBJ1-6; the D gene is possibly TRBD1 (6 bases). CDR3 size: 16 residues. Germline CDR1 MNHEY, CDR2 SVGAGI. V lost 3 bases to trimming and J lost 8 bases, with 17 bases between them. CDR3 amino acids: CASSYWAGALDSPLHF. As DNA, the CDR3 is TGTGCCAGCAGTTATTGGGCAGGGGCGCTTGATTCACCCCTCCACTTT.

The V and J genes are TRBV9 and TRBJ1-5, with D unclear. The CDR3 is 14 residues long. Per germline, CDR1 SGDLS and CDR2 YYNGEE. V gave up 10 bases and J gave up 0 bases, with 14 bases separating them. CDR3 DNA: TGTGCCGGCCCCGGCTTATATAGCAATCAGCCCCAGCATTTT. Residues: CAGPGLYSNQPQHF.